This is a list of T cell receptor beta chains from one sample in a study of blood T cell repertoires in COVID-19. Sequenced by immunoSEQ multiplex PCR; TCRdb stores in-frame clones only, minus some. The table shows nearly 350,000 clones, with over 70% occurring only once. Sequenced material: peripheral blood. The receptors were sampled from a woman between 45 and 65 years old with COVID-19, enrolled during active disease. Both conserved end residues are part of each CDR3. The order of the fields is D gene, J gene, clone size, V gene, CDR3 DNA, CDR3 protein. A D gene is named only where the DNA matches it firmly. The size field is filled for only some rows; it gives once, few, many or a size class.

d_gene: TRBD2; j_gene: TRBJ2-7; abundance: NA; v_gene: TRBV7-2; CDR3nt: TGTGCCAGCAGCTTAATTGGGGGACTAGCGGGAGCGCGCTCCTACGAGCAGTACTTC; CDR3aa: CASSLIGGLAGARSYEQYF
d_gene: TRBD2; j_gene: TRBJ2-7; abundance: many; v_gene: TRBV20-1; CDR3nt: TGCAGTGCTAGTCGGGGGACTAGCGGGAGGGATATAGGTGTAGAGCAGTACTTC; CDR3aa: CSASRGTSGRDIGVEQYF
d_gene: NA; j_gene: TRBJ2-2; abundance: NA; v_gene: TRBV5-1; CDR3nt: TGCGCCAGCAGCGTCGGCGGGGCGAACACCGGGGAGCTGTTTTTT; CDR3aa: CASSVGGANTGELFF
d_gene: TRBD1; j_gene: TRBJ2-1; abundance: NA; v_gene: TRBV5-4; CDR3nt: TGTGCCAGCAGCTTGGTCGACAGGGGGCGCGAGCAGTTCTTC; CDR3aa: CASSLVDRGREQFF
d_gene: NA; j_gene: TRBJ2-7; abundance: NA; v_gene: TRBV10-1; CDR3nt: TGCGCCAGCAGTGAGTCGAGGCTAACCTCCGTCGAGCAGTACTTC; CDR3aa: CASSESRLTSVEQYF
d_gene: NA; j_gene: TRBJ2-5; abundance: NA; v_gene: TRBV7-9; CDR3nt: TGTGCCAGCAGCTCCCAACGGGACACCGTCCAAGAGACCCAGTACTTC; CDR3aa: CASSSQRDTVQETQYF
d_gene: NA; j_gene: TRBJ2-3; abundance: NA; v_gene: TRBV19; CDR3nt: TGTGCCAGTAGGGCTAGCACAGATACGCAGTATTTT; CDR3aa: CASRASTDTQYF
d_gene: NA; j_gene: TRBJ2-5; abundance: NA; v_gene: TRBV18; CDR3nt: TGTGCCAGCCGCGGGACAGCACAAGAGACCCAGTACTTC; CDR3aa: CASRGTAQETQYF
d_gene: TRBD1; j_gene: TRBJ1-1; abundance: NA; v_gene: TRBV13; CDR3nt: TGTGCCAGCAGCCGCGATACAGGGGGGTACACTGAAGCTTTCTTT; CDR3aa: CASSRDTGGYTEAFF
d_gene: NA; j_gene: TRBJ1-1; abundance: NA; v_gene: TRBV11-1; CDR3nt: TGTGCCAGCAGCCGCGAGACGGGGAGGAACACTGAAGCTTTCTTT; CDR3aa: CASSRETGRNTEAFF
d_gene: TRBD2; j_gene: TRBJ2-5; abundance: NA; v_gene: TRBV27; CDR3nt: TGTGCCAGCCAAGACGGGACTAGCGCGGGGACCCAGTACTTC; CDR3aa: CASQDGTSAGTQYF